These T cell receptor beta chains were read from a single sample in a study of OX40 agonist ivuxolimab in advanced cancers. The data were produced by immunoSEQ multiplex PCR, yet TCRdb's version contains in-frame clones alone and is incomplete. The sample yields over 100,000 clones, around 93% seen once. Here the sequenced sample was CD4+ or CD8+ T cells sorted from blood, taken in a trial of the OX40 agonist ivuxolimab. These receptors were obtained from an adult with an advanced solid tumor such as melanoma, head and neck, liver or kidney cancer. Both conserved end residues are part of each CDR3. Fields, in order: CDR3 DNA, CDR3 protein, clone size, J gene, V gene, D gene. A D gene is named only where the DNA matches it firmly. Clone sizes are given selectively: once, few, many, or a class where the clone is expanded.

TGTGCCAGCAGCTCGACAGGGGCCTACTACGAGCAGTACTTC	CASSSTGAYYEQYF	.	TRBJ2-7	TRBV5-1	TRBD1
TGTGCCAGTAGTATGGGCGGTCTGAACACTGAAGCTTTCTTT	CASSMGGLNTEAFF	.	TRBJ1-1	TRBV19	.
TGTGCAAGTCGCTTAGGTGGAAGGATGAACACTGAAGCTTTCTTT	CASRLGGRMNTEAFF	once	TRBJ1-1	TRBV12-2	.
TGTGCCAGCAGCCCGGCCTACGAGCAGTACTTC	CASSPAYEQYF	.	TRBJ2-7	TRBV11-2	.
TGTGCCAGCAGCTTAGCGCCCTCCGGGACTAGCGGGGGGCCCTCCTACGAGCAGTACTTC	CASSLAPSGTSGGPSYEQYF	.	TRBJ2-7	TRBV7-2	TRBD2
TGTGCCAGCAGCCGCCCCCAAGTGGAGACCCAGTACTTC	CASSRPQVETQYF	.	TRBJ2-5	TRBV9	.
TGTGCCAGCGGACAGGGGCGATCCTACGAGCAGTACTTC	CASGQGRSYEQYF	.	TRBJ2-7	TRBV25-1	TRBD1
TGTGCCAGCAGTGGAAACCGGGACAGGGATGGCTACACCTTC	CASSGNRDRDGYTF	.	TRBJ1-2	TRBV6-1	TRBD1
TGTGCCAGCAGCGTAGAGGGATTCTCCTATAATTCACCCCTCCACTTT	CASSVEGFSYNSPLHF	.	TRBJ1-6	TRBV9	.
TGTGCCAGCAGCGTAGCAGGTTTCCGGACTGTCGATGAGCAGTTCTTC	CASSVAGFRTVDEQFF	few	TRBJ2-1	TRBV9	.
TGTGCCACCAGGGTAGCGGGAGGGCCATACGAGCAGTACTTC	CATRVAGGPYEQYF	.	TRBJ2-7	TRBV6-6	TRBD2
TGTGCCAGCAGTTTATTCCGGGATTCCTATAATTCACCCCTCCACTTT	CASSLFRDSYNSPLHF	.	TRBJ1-6	TRBV27	.
TGTGCCAGCAGTTTACAGGGGACTGAAGCTTTCTTT	CASSLQGTEAFF	.	TRBJ1-1	TRBV28	.
TGTGCCAGCAGCTTAGGAGGGTCGGTTACTGAAGCTTTCTTT	CASSLGGSVTEAFF	.	TRBJ1-1	TRBV7-2	.
TGCGCCAGCAGCCTCGGACTTAATGAGCAGTTCTTC	CASSLGLNEQFF	.	TRBJ2-1	TRBV5-1	.
TGTGCCAGTGGGACGGGACAGAACTATGGCTACACCTTC	CASGTGQNYGYTF	.	TRBJ1-2	TRBV18	TRBD1
TGTGCCAGCTACGGACAGTACTATGGCTACACCTTC	CASYGQYYGYTF	.	TRBJ1-2	TRBV6-5	.
TGTGCCAGCAGCTTAGGACAGAATGGCTACACCTTC	CASSLGQNGYTF	.	TRBJ1-2	TRBV7-3	.
TGTGCCAGCAGTTATCGGGGAGACCTTTTTTCACCCCTCCACTTT	CASSYRGDLFSPLHF	.	TRBJ1-6	TRBV6-6	.
TGTGCCAGCAGCCCCATCGGGCCTTGGGATTCACCCCTCCACTTT	CASSPIGPWDSPLHF	.	TRBJ1-6	TRBV7-3	.
TGTGCCAGCAGCCTGAGACTAGCGACACATGAGCAGTTCTTC	CASSLRLATHEQFF	.	TRBJ2-1	TRBV9	TRBD2
TGCGCCAGCAGCTATTTCCTGGACAGCCCCGATACGCAGTATTTT	CASSYFLDSPDTQYF	.	TRBJ2-3	TRBV5-1	.
TGTGCCAGCAGCCTATCGACCCTGGGGGCAGATACGCAGTATTTT	CASSLSTLGADTQYF	.	TRBJ2-3	TRBV14	.
TGTGCCAGCAGCGTAGGATTAATGGGGAGAAGCCAGCGTTCGGAGACCCAGTACTTC	CASSVGLMGRSQRSETQYF	.	TRBJ2-5	TRBV9	.
TGTGCCAGCAGTTTATCGGCTAGCGGAAGCACAGATACGCAGTATTTT	CASSLSASGSTDTQYF	.	TRBJ2-3	TRBV28	TRBD2
TGTGCCAGTTACGGGACAGCTAGTCACTCTGGAAACACCATATATTTT	CASYGTASHSGNTIYF	.	TRBJ1-3	TRBV19	TRBD1
TGTGCCAGCAGTTACCTCACCTACGAGCAGTACTTC	CASSYLTYEQYF	.	TRBJ2-7	TRBV6-6	.
TGTGCCAGCAGCCAAGATCTCGCGGGGTCCCCCGGGGAGCTGTTTTTT	CASSQDLAGSPGELFF	.	TRBJ2-2	TRBV4-2	.
TGTGCCAGCAGTTACGAGGGGGCGGGAAACACCATATATTTT	CASSYEGAGNTIYF	.	TRBJ1-3	TRBV6-6	TRBD1
TGCGCCAGCAGGGTAACGGGAGCCAATGAGCAGTTCTTC	CASRVTGANEQFF	.	TRBJ2-1	TRBV4-1	.
TGCAGAACAGGGGCATCAGATACGCAGTATTTT	CRTGASDTQYF	.	TRBJ2-3	TRBV20-1	TRBD1
TGCGCCAGCAGCTGGGGACAGGGTCCAACATATGGCTACACCTTC	CASSWGQGPTYGYTF	.	TRBJ1-2	TRBV5-1	TRBD1
TGTGCCAGCAGTTACACTAGCGGAAGCCTAAACAATGAGCAGTTCTTC	CASSYTSGSLNNEQFF	.	TRBJ2-1	TRBV6-5	TRBD2
TGTGCCAGCGGTCAAACTGCCGGGACAGGGGGCTCAAACACTGAAGCTTTCTTT	CASGQTAGTGGSNTEAFF	.	TRBJ1-1	TRBV6-4	TRBD1
TGTGCCAGCAGCCTCGGGGGGCGAGTAGACACTGAAGCTTTCTTT	CASSLGGRVDTEAFF	.	TRBJ1-1	TRBV6-5	.
TGCGCCAGCAGCCAGAACAGGGGGCGGTCCTACGAGCAGTACTTC	CASSQNRGRSYEQYF	.	TRBJ2-7	TRBV4-3	TRBD1
TGTGCCAGTAGCACCACCGGGGACGGGGCTTCCTACAATGAGCAGTTCTTC	CASSTTGDGASYNEQFF	once	TRBJ2-1	TRBV19	.
TGTGCCAGCAGTTATCAAGAGACCCAGTACTTC	CASSYQETQYF	.	TRBJ2-5	TRBV5-6	.
TGCGCCAGCAGCTTGGATGGAGACTATGGCTACACCTTC	CASSLDGDYGYTF	once	TRBJ1-2	TRBV5-1	.
TGTGCCAGCAGTGCCCCGTGGGGGCTCGGTGAAAAACTGTTTTTT	CASSAPWGLGEKLFF	.	TRBJ1-4	TRBV6-6	.
TGTGCCATCAGTGCGGAGAAGGGACTTCCCACCCATGGCTACACCTTC	CAISAEKGLPTHGYTF	.	TRBJ1-2	TRBV10-3	.
TGTGCCAGCAGCCCGGCGGGTTATTTATATGGCTACACCTTC	CASSPAGYLYGYTF	.	TRBJ1-2	TRBV7-9	.
TGTGCCAGCAGCTTAGGCTTTGACAGGGAAGCTTTCTTT	CASSLGFDREAFF	.	TRBJ1-1	TRBV13	.
TGTGCCAGCCTTCCGTCGGGGGGGGCTCTATTGTACGAGCAGTACTTC	CASLPSGGALLYEQYF	once	TRBJ2-7	TRBV28	TRBD2
TGTGCCAGCTCACCACGGGAGGGCTCGAGAGAGACCCAGTACTTC	CASSPREGSRETQYF	.	TRBJ2-5	TRBV18	TRBD2
TGTGCCAGCAGCTCGGACAGGGGAGGCTATGGCTACACCTTC	CASSSDRGGYGYTF	.	TRBJ1-2	TRBV7-9	TRBD1
TGCGCCAGCAGGGGACGGGCGGGTGAAGCTTTCTTT	CASRGRAGEAFF	few	TRBJ1-1	TRBV10-1	.